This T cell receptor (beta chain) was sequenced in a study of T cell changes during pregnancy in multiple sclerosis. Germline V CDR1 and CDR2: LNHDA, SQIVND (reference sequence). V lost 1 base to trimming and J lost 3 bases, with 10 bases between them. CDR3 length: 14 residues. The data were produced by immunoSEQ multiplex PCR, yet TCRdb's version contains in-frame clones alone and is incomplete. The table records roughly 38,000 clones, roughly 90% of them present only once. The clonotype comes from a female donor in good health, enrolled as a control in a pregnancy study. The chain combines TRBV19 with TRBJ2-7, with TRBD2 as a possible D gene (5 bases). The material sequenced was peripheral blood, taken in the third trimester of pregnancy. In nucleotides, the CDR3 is TGTGCCAGTAGTATAGCTGGGGAGAGCTACGAGCAGTACTTC. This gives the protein CASSIAGESYEQYF.